Listed below are T cell receptor beta chains from one sample, sequenced in a study of identical twins. TCRdb processed the 5' RACE reads anew with MiXCR; each CDR3 protein has one entry. The sample includes around 250,000 distinct CDR3 sequences, 9.5% to 15% of them seen just once. A further study also used this sample, focusing on yellow fever vaccine responses in identical twins.

Sample: memory (CD45RO+) T cells sorted from blood. Receptor source: a woman aged 18-29 years in good health. CDR3s include the opening cysteine and the closing phenylalanine or tryptophan. D genes are given only for firm matches. A row's size may be missing; if present it is once, few, many or a size class.

d_call: TRBD2
j_call: TRBJ2-3
v_call: TRBV5-1
clone_size: many
cdr3_nt: TGCGCCAGCAATCCTAGCGGGGCAGTTACGCAGTATTTT
cdr3_aa: CASNPSGAVTQYF

d_call: TRBD2
j_call: TRBJ2-1
v_call: TRBV27
clone_size: few
cdr3_nt: TGTGCCAGCAGTTTATTCCCAGGTAGCGGGGGGCCGAGCTCCTACAATGAGCAGTTCTTC
cdr3_aa: CASSLFPGSGGPSSYNEQFF

d_call: -
j_call: TRBJ2-5
v_call: TRBV6-2/TRBV6-3
clone_size: -
cdr3_nt: TGTGCCAGCAGTAAAGGGGAGACCCAGTACTTC
cdr3_aa: CASSKGETQYF

d_call: -
j_call: TRBJ2-1
v_call: TRBV11-2
clone_size: many
cdr3_nt: TGTGCCAGCAGCTTAGATTCGGGTAAGGGGAATGAGCAGTTCTTC
cdr3_aa: CASSLDSGKGNEQFF

d_call: -
j_call: TRBJ2-1
v_call: TRBV6-5
clone_size: many
cdr3_nt: TGTGCCAGCAGTTACCGTTGGGGGCCCCTCCCGAGCTCCTACAATGAGCAGTTCTTC
cdr3_aa: CASSYRWGPLPSSYNEQFF

d_call: -
j_call: TRBJ1-6
v_call: TRBV12-3/TRBV12-4
clone_size: many
cdr3_nt: TGTGCCAGCAGCCGGGGACTTAATAATTCACCCCTCCACTTT
cdr3_aa: CASSRGLNNSPLHF

d_call: -
j_call: TRBJ2-3
v_call: TRBV20-1
clone_size: many
cdr3_nt: TGCAGTGCCGTTGACTATTCTAGCACAGATACGCAGTATTTT
cdr3_aa: CSAVDYSSTDTQYF

d_call: TRBD1
j_call: TRBJ2-3
v_call: TRBV6-6
clone_size: -
cdr3_nt: TGTGCCAGCAGTTATACCGCCGACAGGGACACAGATACGCAGTATTTT
cdr3_aa: CASSYTADRDTDTQYF

d_call: TRBD2
j_call: TRBJ2-7
v_call: TRBV20-1
clone_size: few
cdr3_nt: TGCAGTGCCACTGGGACTACCTACGAGCAGTACTTC
cdr3_aa: CSATGTTYEQYF

d_call: -
j_call: TRBJ2-2
v_call: TRBV6-2/TRBV6-3
clone_size: -
cdr3_nt: TGTGCCAGCAGGGGACGAAACACCGGGGAGCTGTTTTTT
cdr3_aa: CASRGRNTGELFF

d_call: -
j_call: TRBJ2-5
v_call: TRBV20-1
clone_size: many
cdr3_nt: TGCAGTGTGAGTCCCACGGAGACCCAGTACTTC
cdr3_aa: CSVSPTETQYF

d_call: -
j_call: TRBJ2-7
v_call: TRBV15
clone_size: many
cdr3_nt: TGTGCCACCAGCAGAGATCTGACTACCAGTACCTACGAGCAGTACTTC
cdr3_aa: CATSRDLTTSTYEQYF

d_call: -
j_call: TRBJ1-3
v_call: TRBV4-2
clone_size: many
cdr3_nt: TGTGCCAGCAGCCAAGATATGGAGGGACGTGGAAACACCATATATTTT
cdr3_aa: CASSQDMEGRGNTIYF

d_call: -
j_call: TRBJ2-3
v_call: TRBV5-6
clone_size: many
cdr3_nt: TGTGCCAGCAGCTTAGGACAGAACCAGTATTTT
cdr3_aa: CASSLGQNQYF

d_call: -
j_call: TRBJ2-3
v_call: TRBV28
clone_size: -
cdr3_nt: TGTGCCAGCAGTCCATCCCGCCAGGGACGGGATACGCAGTATTTT
cdr3_aa: CASSPSRQGRDTQYF

d_call: -
j_call: TRBJ2-1
v_call: TRBV15
clone_size: -
cdr3_nt: TGTGCCTCCAGCAGAGATGGGCCGAGCTCCTACAATGAGCAGTTCTTC
cdr3_aa: CASSRDGPSSYNEQFF

d_call: TRBD2
j_call: TRBJ2-1
v_call: TRBV9
clone_size: -
cdr3_nt: TGTGCCAGCAGCGTAGATGGCGGGGGGGCATCCTACAATGAGCAGTTCTTC
cdr3_aa: CASSVDGGGASYNEQFF

d_call: -
j_call: TRBJ2-1
v_call: TRBV12-3/TRBV12-4
clone_size: many
cdr3_nt: TGTGCCAGCAGTCCAGGACGGCGCTTGTACAATGAGCAGTTCTTC
cdr3_aa: CASSPGRRLYNEQFF

d_call: -
j_call: TRBJ2-1
v_call: TRBV7-9
clone_size: few
cdr3_nt: TGTGCCAGCAGCTTAGTCTCCGGGCTGGGGTTCTACAATGAGCAGTTCTTC
cdr3_aa: CASSLVSGLGFYNEQFF

d_call: -
j_call: TRBJ2-5
v_call: TRBV12-3/TRBV12-4
clone_size: many
cdr3_nt: TGTGCCAGCAGTTTAGTCCCGGAGACCCAGTACTTC
cdr3_aa: CASSLVPETQYF

d_call: TRBD2
j_call: TRBJ2-1
v_call: TRBV11-2
clone_size: few
cdr3_nt: TGTGCCAGCAGCATAGGTACAGCGGGGCGGAGTGAGCAGTTCTTC
cdr3_aa: CASSIGTAGRSEQFF

d_call: -
j_call: TRBJ2-7
v_call: TRBV28
clone_size: -
cdr3_nt: TGTGCCAGCAGTTTATTAGGGGTTGGGGGGCCCACCGAGCAGTGCTTC
cdr3_aa: CASSLLGVGGPTEQCF

d_call: -
j_call: TRBJ2-7
v_call: TRBV5-1
clone_size: many
cdr3_nt: TGCGCCAGCAGCATTAGCAGCGACTACGAGCAGTACTTC
cdr3_aa: CASSISSDYEQYF

d_call: -
j_call: TRBJ2-7
v_call: TRBV7-2
clone_size: -
cdr3_nt: TGTGCCAGCAGCTTAGGCCAGGGGCGAGGGGAAGAGCAGTACTTC
cdr3_aa: CASSLGQGRGEEQYF

d_call: -
j_call: TRBJ2-6
v_call: TRBV18
clone_size: -
cdr3_nt: TGTGCCAGCTCACCACCCCCAGGTCTGAGCTCTGGGGCCAACGTCCTGACTTTC
cdr3_aa: CASSPPPGLSSGANVLTF

d_call: TRBD2
j_call: TRBJ2-3
v_call: TRBV29-1
clone_size: -
cdr3_nt: TGCAGCGTTGTTCCTAGCGGGAGGACAGATACGCAGTATTTT
cdr3_aa: CSVVPSGRTDTQYF

d_call: -
j_call: TRBJ2-7
v_call: TRBV7-9
clone_size: few
cdr3_nt: TGTGCCAGCAGCTCAATGACAGGTATCTACGAGCAGTACTTC
cdr3_aa: CASSSMTGIYEQYF

d_call: -
j_call: TRBJ2-3
v_call: TRBV12-3/TRBV12-4
clone_size: few
cdr3_nt: TGTGCCAGCAGTTTCCAAGGGCAGAACACAGATACGCAGTATTTT
cdr3_aa: CASSFQGQNTDTQYF

d_call: -
j_call: TRBJ2-3
v_call: TRBV12-3/TRBV12-4
clone_size: -
cdr3_nt: TGTGCCAGCAGTCAGTCGGGCATTATGACAGATACGCAGTATTTT
cdr3_aa: CASSQSGIMTDTQYF

d_call: -
j_call: TRBJ2-5
v_call: TRBV12-3/TRBV12-4
clone_size: once
cdr3_nt: TGTGCCAGCAGTTTAGAGTTTTTCTCGCGACAAGAGACCCAGTACTTC
cdr3_aa: CASSLEFFSRQETQYF

d_call: -
j_call: TRBJ2-5
v_call: TRBV20-1
clone_size: many
cdr3_nt: TGCAGTGCTTTAGAGATGGTGGACCAAGAGACCCAGTACTTC
cdr3_aa: CSALEMVDQETQYF

d_call: TRBD2
j_call: TRBJ2-2
v_call: TRBV2
clone_size: few
cdr3_nt: TGTGCCAGCAAGAGGGGGACTAGCGGGCCCGTCGGGGAGCTGTTTTTT
cdr3_aa: CASKRGTSGPVGELFF

d_call: -
j_call: TRBJ2-1
v_call: TRBV5-1
clone_size: -
cdr3_nt: TGCGCCAGCAGCTTGTCTGGGGGCCAGTTCCATGAGCAGTTCTTC
cdr3_aa: CASSLSGGQFHEQFF

d_call: -
j_call: TRBJ2-3
v_call: TRBV7-9
clone_size: few
cdr3_nt: TGTGCCAGCAGCTTAATGGGTGATACGCAGTATTTT
cdr3_aa: CASSLMGDTQYF

d_call: -
j_call: TRBJ1-4
v_call: TRBV29-1
clone_size: many
cdr3_nt: TGCAGCGTGATGGGTCGGGGGCTTTTTAATGAAAAACTGTTTTTT
cdr3_aa: CSVMGRGLFNEKLFF

d_call: -
j_call: TRBJ2-3
v_call: TRBV20-1
clone_size: many
cdr3_nt: TGCAGTGCTAGAGTTGGCTATTCAAAAACAGATACGCAGTATTTT
cdr3_aa: CSARVGYSKTDTQYF

d_call: -
j_call: TRBJ2-3
v_call: TRBV14
clone_size: many
cdr3_nt: TGTGCCAGCAGCCAGGGCTCTACGCAGTATTTT
cdr3_aa: CASSQGSTQYF

d_call: TRBD1
j_call: TRBJ1-1
v_call: TRBV6-1
clone_size: -
cdr3_nt: TGTGCCAGCAGGGGGACAGGGATCAACACTGAAGCTTTCTTT
cdr3_aa: CASRGTGINTEAFF

d_call: -
j_call: TRBJ1-5
v_call: TRBV12-3/TRBV12-4
clone_size: many
cdr3_nt: TGTGCCAGCAGTTCCCCCCCTGGGAGGAGCAATCAGCCCCAGCATTTT
cdr3_aa: CASSSPPGRSNQPQHF

d_call: -
j_call: TRBJ2-7
v_call: TRBV6-6
clone_size: few
cdr3_nt: TGTGCCAGCAGTTACTCTGGGGCCCACGAGCAGTACTTC
cdr3_aa: CASSYSGAHEQYF

d_call: -
j_call: TRBJ2-5
v_call: TRBV29-1
clone_size: -
cdr3_nt: TGCAGCGTACCTAAACAGGGGGGGCAGACCCAGTACTTC
cdr3_aa: CSVPKQGGQTQYF

d_call: -
j_call: TRBJ1-2
v_call: TRBV5-1
clone_size: -
cdr3_nt: TGCGCCAGCAGCTTGGACGGGGGTATGAGCTATGGCTACACCTTC
cdr3_aa: CASSLDGGMSYGYTF